One and the same sample provided the 15 T cell receptor beta chains below, sequenced in a study of CD8+CD57+ T cells in acquired aplastic anemia. Genomic DNA served as template for TCR beta VDJ and CDR3 profiling. TCRdb used MiXCR to reprocess the reads, holding one entry per CDR3 protein. The repertoire holds more than 150,000 distinct CDR3 sequences, with 48% as singletons. The sequenced patients had an expansion of CD8+CD57+ cells seen by flow cytometry. The sequenced material came from sorted CD4+, CD8+, or CD8+CD57+ T cells (not recorded which) from PBMCs. These receptors came from a human donor with aplastic anemia.

The chain combines TRBV19 with TRBJ2-1; 8 bases are a match to TRBD2. The junction had 5 bases not matched to a gene; V was cut back by 6 bases and J by 1 base. Germline values: CDR1 LNHDA, CDR2 SQIVND (reference sequence). The CDR3 loop spans 15 amino acids. This CDR3 reads CASRQRELSYNEQFF. For the CDR3, the DNA is TGTGCCAGTAGGCAGCGGGAGTTGTCCTACAATGAGCAGTTCTTC.

The gene calls are TRBV19 and TRBJ2-5; 13 bases align to TRBD2. J gave up 5 bases and V 5 bases, and 8 bases lay outside the gene matches. This CDR3 contains 16 residues. CDR1 is LNHDA, CDR2 SQIVND, per germline (reference sequence). Here the CDR3 reads CASSDTSGGARETQYF. The CDR3 bases are TGTGCCAGTAGTGACACTAGCGGGGGGGCCCGGGAGACCCAGTACTTC.

The chain uses TRBV11-3 and TRBJ1-1; D perhaps matches TRBD1 (6 bases). Trimming shortened V by 4 bases and J by 0 bases, and 12 bases separated the two germline ends. Germline CDR1 and CDR2: SGHNT and YENEEA. This CDR3 comprises 15 residues. For the CDR3, the DNA is TGTGCCAGCAGCTCAGGGGAGGGCCTGAACACTGAAGCTTTCTTT. Translating it yields CASSSGEGLNTEAFF.

This clonotype was seen just once. V usage is TRBV11-3 and J usage is TRBJ1-6, with D hard to call. Germline lookup yields CDR1 SGHNT and CDR2 YENEEA. This CDR3 contains 14 residues. Deletions cut 3 bases from V and 8 bases from J, with 11 bases between. CDR3 region: CASSLVGPDSPLHF. CDR3 nucleotides: TGTGCCAGCAGCTTGGTAGGCCCGGATTCACCCCTCCACTTT.

The chain links TRBV15 to TRBJ1-1; D is unresolved. Germline-derived CDR1 and CDR2 are LNHNV and YYDKDF (reference sequence). The CDR3 consists of 15 residues. Between the trimmed V and J ends, which lost 1 base and 4 bases, there was a span of 13 bases. In nucleotides, the CDR3 is TGTGCCACCAGCAGAGGTCCCGCCGATGCCACTGAAGCTTTCTTT. This sequence encodes CATSRGPADATEAFF. Full variable domain (rest looked up from reference TRBV15 and TRBJ1-1): DAMVIQNPRYQVTQFGKPVTLSCSQTLNHNVMYWYQQKSSQAPKLLFHYYDKDFNNEADTPDNFQSRRPNTSFCFLDIRSPGLGDTAMYLCATSRGPADATEAFFGQGTRLTVV.

The chain carries TRBV2 and TRBJ1-5, with D perhaps matching TRBD1 (6 bases). Between the trimmed V and J ends, which lost 6 bases and 7 bases, there was a span of 16 bases. This CDR3 spans 14 amino acids. Germline CDR1 and CDR2: SNHLY and FYNNEI. The CDR3 DNA reads TGTGCCAGCAGCGCTAACAGGGTACCGCAGCCCCAGCATTTT. It encodes CASSANRVPQPQHF.

This chain connects TRBV20-1 to TRBJ1-2; possibly TRBD1 for D (6 bases). Trimming removed 3 bases from V and 4 bases from J, with 15 bases in between. The germline V gene encodes CDR1 DFQATT and CDR2 SNEGSKA (reference sequence). The CDR3 spans 14 residues. Here the CDR3 reads CSARVAGDFYGYTF. The CDR3 DNA sequence: TGCAGTGCTAGGGTGGCAGGGGATTTCTATGGCTACACCTTC.

V usage is TRBV7-4 and J usage is TRBJ2-4, with 7 bases matching TRBD2. Germline V CDR1 and CDR2: SGHVT, SQSDAQ. This CDR3 is built from 13 residues. V shed 6 bases and J 7 bases; nucleotides not matched to a gene: 6. The CDR3 DNA reads as TGTGCCAGCAGGCGGGGGACCACCAACATTCAGTACTTC. This codes for CASRRGTTNIQYF.

This clonotype has only a few counts. The CDR3 DNA sequence: TGTGCCACCAGCAGAGGCGGGACCAACTACAATGAGCAGTTCTTC. It codes for CATSRGGTNYNEQFF. The chain uses TRBV15 and TRBJ2-1, with a weak D call TRBD2 (6 bases). Per germline, CDR1 LNHNV and CDR2 YYDKDF (reference sequence). The CDR3 is 15 residues long. The germline V and J ends were trimmed by 1 base and 3 bases, with 10 bases remaining between them.

In its sample, this clonotype was seen a few times. The gene calls are TRBV6-5 and TRBJ1-6; 9 nucleotides line up with TRBD1. The CDR3 contains 14 residues. V dropped 4 bases and J dropped 9; count of bases not matched to a gene: 4. Per the germline V gene, CDR1 is MNHEY and CDR2 is SVGAGI. CDR3 in DNA: TGTGCCAGCAGTTCACAGGGGGCGGCTTCACCCCTCCACTTT. Translating it yields CASSSQGAASPLHF.

This clonotype was counted a few times. The chain links TRBV29-1 to TRBJ1-1; 8 bases line up with TRBD1. CDR1 is SQVTM and CDR2 is ANQGSEA in the germline V gene. The CDR3 contains 13 residues. V was clipped by 3 bases and J by 5 bases; unmatched bases: 5. Written as DNA, the CDR3 is TGCAGCGTTGAGACAGGGGTCGGAACTGAAGCTTTCTTT. It translates to CSVETGVGTEAFF.

The J gene is TRBJ2-3, the V gene TRBV20-1, with 9 bases lining up with TRBD1. V gave up 5 bases and J gave up 4 bases; unmatched junction bases: 25. This CDR3 spans 20 amino acids. CDR1 is DFQATT and CDR2 is SNEGSKA in the germline V gene (reference sequence). The CDR3 DNA is TGCAGTGCTCCCCCCGCCCTCGGGACAGGGAACGGATTCGACCCAGATACGCAGTATTTT. The encoded protein is CSAPPALGTGNGFDPDTQYF.

Many counts were recorded for this clonotype. The V gene is TRBV29-1, the J gene TRBJ2-3; D is ambiguous. This CDR3 spans 12 amino acids. Germline V gene sequence: CDR1 SQVTM, CDR2 ANQGSEA. Trimming shortened V by 6 bases and J by 3 bases, and 10 bases separated the two germline ends. This CDR3 is CSVREQTDTQYF. The CDR3 DNA follows: TGCAGCGTACGCGAGCAGACAGATACGCAGTATTTT.

This clonotype has only one observation. The chain carries TRBV20-1 and TRBJ2-7; 15 bases line up with TRBD2. V gave up 6 bases and J gave up 3 bases; unmatched junction bases: 3. CDR1 is DFQATT and CDR2 is SNEGSKA in the germline V gene (reference sequence). The CDR3 spans 14 residues. DNA of the CDR3: TGCAGTGCAGGGACTAGCGGGGGGTTCTACGAGCAGTACTTC. This codes for CSAGTSGGFYEQYF.

The V and J genes are TRBV5-1 and TRBJ2-1; no firm D call. Germline values: CDR1 SGHRS, CDR2 YFSETQ. Trimming removed 4 bases at V and 4 bases at J, with 9 bases between. The CDR3 length is 13 residues. CDR3 DNA: TGCGCCAGCAGCCCTGCGCAGTACAATGAGCAGTTCTTC. It translates to CASSPAQYNEQFF.